The source of this T cell receptor beta chain is a study of blood T cell repertoires in COVID-19. This CDR3 has 16 residues. The germline CDR1 and CDR2 sequences are SGHAT and FQNNGV. V lost 5 bases and J lost 1, with 15 bases in between. Libraries were prepared by immunoSEQ multiplex PCR; TCRdb keeps only in-frame clonotypes and omits some of them. Among more than 300,000 clones listed, roughly 86% were seen once. This chain links TRBV11-2 with TRBJ1-5, with a possible D match to TRBD1 (5 bases). The TCR was taken from a woman aged 30 to 39 who had recovered from COVID-19. The material sequenced was PBMCs or T cells enriched from blood (not recorded which). The CDR3 DNA is TGTGCCAGCAGCCCAAGCGGGGGTATAAGCAATCAGCCCCAGCATTTT. It yields the protein CASSPSGGISNQPQHF.